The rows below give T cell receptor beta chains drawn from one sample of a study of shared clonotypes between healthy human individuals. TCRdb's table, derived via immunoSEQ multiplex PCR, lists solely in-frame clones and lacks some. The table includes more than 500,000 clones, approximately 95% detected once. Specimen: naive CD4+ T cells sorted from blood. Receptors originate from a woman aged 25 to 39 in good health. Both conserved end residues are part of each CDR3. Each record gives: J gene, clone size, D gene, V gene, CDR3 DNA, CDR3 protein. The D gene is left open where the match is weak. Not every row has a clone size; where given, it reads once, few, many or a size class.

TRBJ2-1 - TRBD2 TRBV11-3 TGTGCCAGCGGCCTTGTCCCCGGACCGGGACTAGCGAATGAGCAGTTCTTC CASGLVPGPGLANEQFF
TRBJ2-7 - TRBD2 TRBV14 TGTGCCAGCAGCCAAGACCTAGCGGGAGTCCGCGAGCAGTACTTC CASSQDLAGVREQYF
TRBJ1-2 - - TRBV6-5 TGTGCCAGCAGTTACGGCCTCCATAACTATGGCTACACCTTC CASSYGLHNYGYTF
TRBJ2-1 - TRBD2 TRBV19 TGTGCCAGTAGTAGCGGACTAGCGTCCTACAATGAGCAGTTCTTC CASSSGLASYNEQFF
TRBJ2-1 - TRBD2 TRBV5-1 TGCGCCAGCAGCACCGGACTAGCGGGGGTTTACAATGAGCAGTTCTTC CASSTGLAGVYNEQFF
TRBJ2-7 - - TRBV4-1 TGCGCCAGCAGCCAAGATGACCGGCGCTCCTACGAGCAGTACTTC CASSQDDRRSYEQYF
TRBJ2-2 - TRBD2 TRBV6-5 TGTGCCAGCAGTTATGAAGCGGGAGTCGACACCGGGGAGCTGTTTTTT CASSYEAGVDTGELFF
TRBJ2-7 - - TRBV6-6 TGTGCCAGCAGGACGACAGGCCAGAGCTCCTACGAGCAGTACTTC CASRTTGQSSYEQYF
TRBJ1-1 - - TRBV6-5 TGTGCCAGCAGTTACCGGAAAGGGACTTCGGGCACTGAAGCTTTCTTT CASSYRKGTSGTEAFF
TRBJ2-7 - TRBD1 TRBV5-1 TGCGCCAGCAGCATGGACAGGGCAACCTACGAGCAGTACTTC CASSMDRATYEQYF
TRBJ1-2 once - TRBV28 TGTGCCAGCAGTTTGTTCCGAGACTATGGCTACACCTTC CASSLFRDYGYTF
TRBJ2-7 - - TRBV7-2 TGTGCCAGCAGCTTATTTGTAGGCGGCTCCACCTACGAGCAGTACTTC CASSLFVGGSTYEQYF
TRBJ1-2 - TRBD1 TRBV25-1 TGTGCCAGCAGCCCCCCGGGACAGGGTTCCTTCTATGGCTACACCTTC CASSPPGQGSFYGYTF
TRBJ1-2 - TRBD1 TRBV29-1 TGCAGCGTTGATTTTCAGGGGGCTAACTATGGCTACACCTTC CSVDFQGANYGYTF
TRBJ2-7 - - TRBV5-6 TGTGCCAGCAGCCGTCTCAGGGGATGGAGTCGCGAGCAGTACTTC CASSRLRGWSREQYF
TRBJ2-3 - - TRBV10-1 TGCGCCAGCAGTGAGTCGAGGACAGTCACAGATACGCAGTATTTT CASSESRTVTDTQYF
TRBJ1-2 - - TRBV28 TGTGCCAGCAGTTTAATCCGAAGAGACTATGGCTACACCTTC CASSLIRRDYGYTF
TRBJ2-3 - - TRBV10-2 TGCGCCAGCAGCCCGGAGGAGAGAACGCAGTATTTT CASSPEERTQYF
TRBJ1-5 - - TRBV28 TGTGCCAGCAGTTTTAGACAGGTAGTGGTCGGTGAGCCCCAGCATTTT CASSFRQVVVGEPQHF
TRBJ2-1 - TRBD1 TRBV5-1 TGCGCCAGCAGCTTGCCCAAAGGACAGGGGGGATCTCCCGAGCAGTTCTTC CASSLPKGQGGSPEQFF
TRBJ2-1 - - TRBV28 TGTGCCAGCAGTTTACGGCACAGGGATAATGAGCAGTTCTTC CASSLRHRDNEQFF
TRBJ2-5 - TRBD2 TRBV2 TGTGCCAGCAGGAAAGGGTTAATACTAGCGGGAGTTGAGACCCAGTACTTC CASRKGLILAGVETQYF
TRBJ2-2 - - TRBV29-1 TGCAGCGTTGTTCCTAACTCGAACACCGGGGAGCTGTTTTTT CSVVPNSNTGELFF
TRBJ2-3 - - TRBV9 TGTGCCAGCAGCGTTTGGGGAAGCGTTGCTAGCACAGATACGCAGTATTTT CASSVWGSVASTDTQYF
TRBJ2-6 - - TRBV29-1 TGCAGCGCCGACACCTCTGGGGCCAACGTCCTGACTTTC CSADTSGANVLTF
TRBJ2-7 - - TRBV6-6 TGTGCCAGCAGTTACCAAGAAGGCTTATCCTACGAGCAGTACTTC CASSYQEGLSYEQYF
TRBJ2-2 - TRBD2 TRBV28 TGTGCCAGCTTCCGAACAGCGGGAGCCGGGGAGCTGTTTTTT CASFRTAGAGELFF
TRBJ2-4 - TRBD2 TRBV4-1 TGCGCCAGCAGCCCGAGCTTGGGGGAGGGGAGTACGGCCAAAAACATTCAGTACTTC CASSPSLGEGSTAKNIQYF
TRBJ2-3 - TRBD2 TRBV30 TGTGCCTGGAGACTAGCGGGAGAGGTAGCAGATACGCAGTATTTT CAWRLAGEVADTQYF
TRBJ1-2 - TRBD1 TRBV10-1 TGCGCCAGCAGTGCAGGACAGGGAGGCTATGGCTACACCTTC CASSAGQGGYGYTF
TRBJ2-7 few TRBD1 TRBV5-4 TGTGCCAGCAGCTGGGACAGGCTGGGCGAGCAGTACTTC CASSWDRLGEQYF
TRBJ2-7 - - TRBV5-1 TGCGCCAGCAGCTTCACGGGGGTCGAGCAGTACTTC CASSFTGVEQYF
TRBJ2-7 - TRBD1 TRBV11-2 TGTGCCAGCAGCGCCGACCGGGACAGGGTGTACGAGCAGTACTTC CASSADRDRVYEQYF
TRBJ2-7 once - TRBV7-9 TGTGCCAGCGGCGTAGGCCACGAGCAGTACTTC CASGVGHEQYF
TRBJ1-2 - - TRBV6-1 TGTGCCAGCAGTGAACTTGGACAACTGTTTAACTATGGCTACACCTTC CASSELGQLFNYGYTF
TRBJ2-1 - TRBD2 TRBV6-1 TGTGCCAGCAGTGCCGTCCGGACTAGCGGGTACAATGAGCAGTTCTTC CASSAVRTSGYNEQFF
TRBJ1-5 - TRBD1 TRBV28 TGTGCCAGCAGTTCAGGGGGAAATCAGCCCCAGCATTTT CASSSGGNQPQHF
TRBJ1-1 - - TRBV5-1 TGCGCCAGCAGCCGTCTCGACCGTCAACAGACCACGGGCACTGAAGCTTTCTTT CASSRLDRQQTTGTEAFF
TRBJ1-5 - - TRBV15 TGTGCCACCAGCAGAGATAAGAGGGGGGATCAGCCCCAGCATTTT CATSRDKRGDQPQHF
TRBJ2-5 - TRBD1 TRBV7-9 TGTGCCAGCACCTTTGGCGGGACAGGGCGAGAGACCCAGTACTTC CASTFGGTGRETQYF
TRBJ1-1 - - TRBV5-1 TGCGCCAGCAGCTTCTTAATAAACACTGAAGCTTTCTTT CASSFLINTEAFF
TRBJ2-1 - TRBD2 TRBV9 TGTGCCAGCAGCAAGCGGACTAGCGGGTTTTACAATGAGCAGTTCTTC CASSKRTSGFYNEQFF
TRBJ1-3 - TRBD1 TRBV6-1 TGTGCCAGCAGTGAAGCCTGGACAGGGAGAAACACCATATATTTT CASSEAWTGRNTIYF